This entry lists 5 T cell receptor beta chains sequenced from one sample in a study of blood T cell repertoires in COVID-19. Profiling relied on immunoSEQ multiplex PCR, and the TCRdb table lists in-frame clones only, not all of them. In the table there are approximately 480,000 clones, about nine tenths of which are singletons. Sequenced input: PBMCs or T cells enriched from blood (not recorded which). These receptors were obtained from a woman under 30 who had recovered from COVID-19.

The rearrangement links TRBV19 to TRBJ2-2, with 7 positions matching TRBD1. V lost 6 bases, J lost 10 bases, and 11 bases stayed unmatched. The germline V gene has CDR1 LNHDA and CDR2 SQIVND (reference sequence). This CDR3 comprises 14 residues. The CDR3 loop reads CASRETGSDEELFF. DNA for the CDR3: TGTGCCAGTAGAGAGACAGGGAGTGACGAGGAGCTGTTTTTT.

The table lists this clone with a count of one. The chain is built from TRBV19 and TRBJ1-1; 8 positions agree with TRBD1. CDR3 size: 13 residues. CDR1 is LNHDA, CDR2 SQIVND, per germline (reference sequence). Unmatched junction bases numbered 5, after V lost 6 bases and J lost 5 bases. This CDR3 is CASRDRDITEAFF. CDR3 nucleotides: TGTGCCAGTAGGGACAGGGATATTACTGAAGCTTTCTTT.

This chain joins TRBV12-5 and TRBJ1-1, with D unclear. The CDR3 is made up of 13 amino acids. Trimming stripped 5 bases from V and 1 base from J, with 8 bases between. CDR1 is LGHNT, CDR2 FRNRAP, per germline. The CDR3 is CASGTRPNTEAFF. CDR3 DNA sequence: TGTGCTAGTGGTACTAGGCCGAACACTGAAGCTTTCTTT. The variable domain in full, with the rest retrieved from reference TRBV12-5 and TRBJ1-1, is DARVTQTPRHKVTEMGQEVTMRCQPILGHNTVFWYRQTMMQGLELLAYFRNRAPLDDSGMPKDRFSAEMPDATLATLKIQPSEPRDSAVYFCASGTRPNTEAFFGQGTRLTVV.

The chain carries TRBV11-2 and TRBJ2-7, with D tentatively TRBD1 (8 bases). This CDR3 has 15 residues. Per germline, CDR1 SGHAT and CDR2 FQNNGV. V lost 1 base and J 3 bases, leaving 13 bases between the germline ends. The CDR3 here is CASSLVYRGGYEQYF. The CDR3 nucleotides read TGTGCCAGCAGCTTAGTTTACAGGGGGGGCTACGAGCAGTACTTC.

This clone was observed a handful of times. The V and J genes are TRBV2 and TRBJ1-5; 7 bases match TRBD1. J gave up 4 bases and V 8 bases, and 2 bases lay outside the gene matches. CDR3 length: 12 residues. Per the germline V gene, CDR1 is SNHLY and CDR2 is FYNNEI. The CDR3 nucleotides are TGTGCCAGCTCGACAGGGAATCAGCCCCAGCATTTT. Translated, it gives CASSTGNQPQHF.